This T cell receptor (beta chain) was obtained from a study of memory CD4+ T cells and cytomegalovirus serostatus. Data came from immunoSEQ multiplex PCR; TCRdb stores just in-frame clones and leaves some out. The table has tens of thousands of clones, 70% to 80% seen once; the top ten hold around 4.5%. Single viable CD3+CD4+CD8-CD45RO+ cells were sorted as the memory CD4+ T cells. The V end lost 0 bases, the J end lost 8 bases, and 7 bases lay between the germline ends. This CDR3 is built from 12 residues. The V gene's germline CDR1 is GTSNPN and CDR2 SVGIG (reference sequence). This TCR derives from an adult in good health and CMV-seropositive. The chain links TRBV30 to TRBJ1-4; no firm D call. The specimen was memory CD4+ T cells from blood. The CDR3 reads CAWSVRGEKLFF. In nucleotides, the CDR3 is TGTGCCTGGAGTGTACGGGGAGAAAAACTGTTTTTT.